The 6 T cell receptor beta chains presented below share a single source sample, sequenced in a study of blood T cells in healthy people across ages. Primed by a sample-barcoded 5' primer and a J-beta primer mix, a second PCR proceeded for roughly 7 to 12 cycles. TCRdb re-called the 5' RACE reads through MiXCR, storing one row per CDR3 protein. Of around 800,000 distinct CDR3 sequences listed, around 24% are singletons. These data were also filed under a second study, of T cells of mothers and their children.

Sequenced: blood. All receptors come from a boy aged 5-17 years in good health.

In its sample, this clonotype was seen a few times. The gene calls are TRBV20-1 and TRBJ2-5; no firm D call. Germline V lookup: CDR1 DFQATT, CDR2 SNEGSKA (reference sequence). V was cut by 0 bases and J by 4 bases, with 15 bases left in between. This CDR3 has 15 residues. The CDR3 region has the DNA TGCAGTGCTAGAGACTGGAATAGCTTAACAGAGACCCAGTACTTC. This gives the protein CSARDWNSLTETQYF.

The table lists this clonotype with a count of one. The chain uses TRBV20-1 and TRBJ2-3; D not resolved. V lost 6 bases and J 2 bases, leaving 18 bases between the germline ends. The CDR3 contains 15 residues. Germline V gene lookup returns CDR1 DFQATT and CDR2 SNEGSKA (reference sequence). CDR3 sequence (DNA): TGCAGTGCCCATAAACTCGAAACCCCCACAGATACGCAGTATTTT. Translation: CSAHKLETPTDTQYF.

This clonotype has just a few counts. The V and J genes are TRBV6-5 and TRBJ2-3, with unresolved D. Germline CDR1 is MNHEY and CDR2 is SVGAGI. This CDR3 spans 15 amino acids. Trimming cost V 2 bases and J 6 bases, with 15 bases left between them. The CDR3 sequence: CASSYRRGAYDTQYF. In DNA, the CDR3 is TGTGCCAGCAGTTACCGTCGAGGAGCGTACGATACGCAGTATTTT.

The gene calls are TRBV30 and TRBJ1-1; possible D gene TRBD1, 6 bases. Trimming stripped 0 bases from V and 11 bases from J, with 16 bases between. CDR1 and CDR2 (germline): GTSNPN, SVGIG (reference sequence). CDR3 length equals 13 residues. The CDR3 DNA reads as TGTGCCTGGAGTGTACCGGCCTTAAGGGGGGCTTTCTTT. Protein: CAWSVPALRGAFF.

The V gene is TRBV6-5, the J gene TRBJ1-2, with D possibly matching TRBD1 (5 bases). The CDR3 sequence is 18 residues long. Germline V CDR1 and CDR2: MNHEY, SVGAGI. V dropped 3 bases and J dropped 3 bases, with 23 bases sitting between them. The CDR3 reads CASSYYASGTGDYYGYTF. The CDR3 region has the DNA TGTGCCAGCAGTTATTACGCCTCGGGGACCGGGGACTACTATGGCTACACCTTC.

The chain uses TRBV5-5 and TRBJ2-3, with 9 bases identical to TRBD2. Trimming at V came to 0 bases and at J to 0 bases, leaving 2 bases not matched to a gene. Germline V gene lookup returns CDR1 SGHKS and CDR2 YYEKEE (reference sequence). This CDR3 spans 16 amino acids. The CDR3 sequence is CASSLDAGGSTDTQYF. The CDR3 DNA reads TGTGCCAGCAGCTTGGACGCGGGGGGGAGCACAGATACGCAGTATTTT.